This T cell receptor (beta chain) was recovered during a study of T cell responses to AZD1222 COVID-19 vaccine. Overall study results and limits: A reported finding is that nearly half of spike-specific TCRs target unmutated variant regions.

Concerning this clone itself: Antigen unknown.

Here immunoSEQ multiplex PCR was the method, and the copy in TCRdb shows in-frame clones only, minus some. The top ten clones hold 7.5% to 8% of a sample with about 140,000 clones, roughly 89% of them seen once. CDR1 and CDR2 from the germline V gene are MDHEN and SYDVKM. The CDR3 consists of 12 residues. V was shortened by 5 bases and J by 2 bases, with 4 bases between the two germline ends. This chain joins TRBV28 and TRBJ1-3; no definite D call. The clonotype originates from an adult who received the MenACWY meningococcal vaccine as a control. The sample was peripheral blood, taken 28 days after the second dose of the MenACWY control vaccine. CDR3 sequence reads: CASSGAGNTIYF. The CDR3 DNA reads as TGTGCCAGCAGTGGTGCTGGAAACACCATATATTTT.